This TCR beta chain was captured in a study of T-cell reconstitution after alpha-beta-depleted transplantation in children. This clonotype was observed a handful of times. For TCRbeta, the library was prepared with unique molecular identifiers. TCRdb re-called the PCR reads with MiXCR, one entry per CDR3 protein. Of 490,000 or so distinct CDR3 sequences in the sample, 9.5% to 15% are singletons; the top ten hold less than 6.5%. The CDR3 has 16 residues. Germline V gene sequence: CDR1 SGHRS, CDR2 YFSETQ. V lost 0 bases and J lost 0, with 9 bases in between. The chain couples TRBV5-1 to TRBJ1-4; no clear D gene. The source is a human donor who donated a stem cell graft to a child with combined immunodeficiency. This sample comprised PBMCs from the stem cell graft donor, obtained from the stem cell graft. CDR3 nucleotides: TGCGCCAGCAGCTTGGCTCCCCCCACAACTAATGAAAAACTGTTTTTT. It is translated as CASSLAPPTTNEKLFF.